Listed below are T cell receptor beta chains from one sample, sequenced in a study of blood T cell repertoires in COVID-19. Only in-frame clones appear in the TCRdb table, and some are missing; sequencing was by immunoSEQ multiplex PCR. The sample yields fewer than 200,000 clones, 80% to 90% seen once. Sequenced material: peripheral blood. These TCRs come from a woman between 50 and 59 years old with COVID-19, enrolled during active disease. Each CDR3 is given with its conserved first and last residue. D genes are given only for firm matches. The size entry is marked missing in some rows and otherwise reads once, few, many or a size class.

J,length,size,D,V,CDR3,DNA
TRBJ1-4,15,-,-,TRBV30,CAWGSTGSPNEKLFF,TGTGCCTGGGGCTCTACCGGGTCCCCAAATGAAAAACTGTTTTTT
TRBJ1-4,10,-,-,TRBV6-6,CASYNEKLFF,TGTGCCAGTTATAATGAAAAACTGTTTTTT
TRBJ1-1,15,-,-,TRBV14,CASSQDRAGNTEAFF,TGTGCCAGCAGCCAAGATCGGGCGGGGAACACTGAAGCTTTCTTT
TRBJ1-6,17,once,-,TRBV5-6,CASSSRDISSYNSPLHF,TGTGCCAGCAGCTCCCGGGACATAAGCTCCTATAATTCACCCCTCCACTTT
TRBJ1-2,15,-,-,TRBV6-5,CASSYSGRVNYGYTF,TGTGCCAGCAGTTACTCCGGCCGGGTTAACTATGGCTACACCTTC
TRBJ2-7,14,-,TRBD1,TRBV29-1,CSVERGTGDYEQYF,TGCAGCGTTGAGAGAGGGACAGGGGACTACGAGCAGTACTTC
TRBJ2-6,18,-,TRBD2,TRBV12-5,CASGSLVVGRGGANVLTF,TGTGCTAGTGGTTCCTTAGTAGTGGGGAGGGGTGGGGCCAACGTCCTGACTTTC
TRBJ2-7,13,-,-,TRBV10-3,CAISELSNYEQYF,TGTGCCATCAGTGAGTTGTCAAACTACGAGCAGTACTTC
TRBJ1-2,13,-,-,TRBV6-5,CASSYTDNQGYTF,TGTGCCAGCAGTTACACGGACAATCAGGGCTACACCTTC
TRBJ2-3,15,-,TRBD2,TRBV5-4,CASSLPSGVADTQYF,TGTGCCAGCAGCTTGCCTAGCGGGGTGGCAGATACGCAGTATTTT
TRBJ1-5,18,-,TRBD1,TRBV3-1/TRBV3-2,CASSPSGQGLSRNQPQHF,TGTGCCAGCAGCCCCTCAGGACAGGGGTTGAGTCGCAATCAGCCCCAGCATTTT
TRBJ2-3,18,-,TRBD2,TRBV11-2,CASSFRAGLAASTDTQYF,TGTGCCAGCAGCTTCAGAGCGGGACTAGCGGCTAGCACAGATACGCAGTATTTT
TRBJ2-3,13,-,TRBD2,TRBV30,CAWSHSGGDTQYF,TGTGCCTGGAGTCATTCGGGGGGAGATACGCAGTATTTT
TRBJ2-3,15,-,TRBD2,TRBV7-3,CASSLAGGPVDTQYF,TGTGCCAGCAGCTTAGCGGGGGGGCCGGTAGATACGCAGTATTTT
TRBJ1-1,14,-,-,TRBV7-2,CASSQRGTNTEAFF,TGTGCCAGCAGCCAACGGGGGACGAACACTGAAGCTTTCTTT
TRBJ2-2,14,-,TRBD1,TRBV7-9,CASSSAGGTGELFF,TGTGCCAGCAGTTCTGCAGGGGGTACCGGGGAGCTGTTTTTT
TRBJ1-2,15,-,TRBD1,TRBV7-9,CASSLVAGGEDGYTF,TGTGCCAGCAGCTTAGTTGCAGGGGGCGAGGATGGCTACACCTTC
TRBJ2-7,16,-,TRBD1,TRBV3-1/TRBV3-2,CASSLRWTGDRYEQYF,TGTGCCAGCAGCCTACGTTGGACAGGGGATCGGTACGAGCAGTACTTC
TRBJ2-7,14,once,-,TRBV21-1,CAGPLGASSYEQYF,TGTGCCGGACCCCTGGGGGCGAGCTCCTACGAGCAGTACTTC
TRBJ2-3,17,-,TRBD1,TRBV7-9,CASSSRVGQGSTDTQYF,TGTGCCAGCAGCTCACGGGTGGGACAGGGTAGCACAGATACGCAGTATTTT
TRBJ2-1,15,-,TRBD1,TRBV15,CATSTGQGSYNEQFF,TGTGCCACCAGCACTGGACAGGGGTCCTACAATGAGCAGTTCTTC
TRBJ2-7,15,-,TRBD2,TRBV19,CASSDASGGVYEQYF,TGTGCCAGTAGTGATGCTAGCGGGGGAGTCTACGAGCAGTACTTC
TRBJ1-4,14,-,-,TRBV5-6,CASSFWTANEKLFF,TGTGCCAGCAGCTTCTGGACTGCTAATGAAAAACTGTTTTTT
TRBJ2-7,13,-,TRBD2,TRBV5-6,CASSVAGGHEQYF,TGTGCCAGCAGCGTAGCGGGGGGCCACGAGCAGTACTTC
TRBJ2-3,15,-,-,TRBV4-1,CASSQDQGFSDTQYF,TGCGCCAGCAGCCAAGACCAGGGGTTCTCAGATACGCAGTATTTT
TRBJ2-5,15,-,TRBD2,TRBV4-2,CASSQDSGGQETQYF,TGTGCCAGCAGCCAAGATAGCGGGGGCCAAGAGACCCAGTACTTC
TRBJ2-3,14,few,TRBD2,TRBV27,CASRGGRYTDTQYF,TGTGCCAGCAGGGGGGGGAGGTACACAGATACGCAGTATTTT
TRBJ2-1,18,-,TRBD1,TRBV9,CASSPRVPGQGAKYEQFF,TGTGCCAGCAGCCCCCGAGTACCGGGACAGGGAGCAAAATATGAGCAGTTCTTC
TRBJ1-2,14,-,TRBD1,TRBV7-3,CASSLSGTGNGYTF,TGTGCCAGCAGTCTTTCCGGGACAGGCAATGGCTACACCTTC
TRBJ1-1,12,-,-,TRBV27,CASSPGIPEAFF,TGTGCCAGCAGTCCAGGGATCCCTGAAGCTTTCTTT
TRBJ2-7,14,-,TRBD1,TRBV27,CASSFIDRVGEQYF,TGTGCCAGCAGTTTTATAGACAGGGTGGGCGAGCAGTACTTC
TRBJ1-6,14,once,-,TRBV18,CASSPDSYNSPLHF,TGTGCCAGCTCACCGGACAGTTATAATTCACCCCTCCACTTT
TRBJ1-5,13,few,-,TRBV12-3/TRBV12-4,CASTSQGRQPQHF,TGTGCCAGCACCTCACAGGGTAGGCAGCCCCAGCATTTT
TRBJ2-3,15,-,TRBD2,TRBV6-2/TRBV6-3,CASSGSGGASDTQYF,TGTGCCAGCAGTGGGAGCGGGGGGGCCTCAGATACGCAGTATTTT
TRBJ1-3,14,-,-,TRBV18,CASSLPGPGNTIYF,TGTGCCAGCTCACTTCCAGGGCCTGGAAACACCATATATTTT
TRBJ2-7,15,-,-,TRBV4-3,CASSQDEGEFYEQYF,TGCGCCAGCAGCCAAGATGAGGGGGAGTTTTACGAGCAGTACTTC
TRBJ1-1,11,-,-,TRBV29-1,CSVVEGVGAFF,TGCAGCGTTGTGGAAGGGGTAGGGGCTTTCTTT
TRBJ2-5,16,-,TRBD1,TRBV5-6,CASSWDRVLAVGTQYF,TGTGCCAGCAGCTGGGACAGGGTTTTGGCTGTAGGGACCCAGTACTTC
TRBJ2-5,13,-,TRBD2,TRBV19,CARTSGGQETQYF,TGTGCCAGGACTAGCGGGGGCCAAGAGACCCAGTACTTC